This T cell receptor beta chain was identified in a study of neurological immune-mediated disorders. Regarding the study as a whole: Across subjects, no CDR3 amino acid sequence appeared in expanded clones of more than one subject, a finding that suggested private repertoires in all groups.

The cDNA was generated by 5'RACE with 10-nucleotide random UMIs. Every sequencing run generated over 180 million TCR-beta sequences from 15-18 subjects. Each CDR3 protein is one row after TCRdb ran MiXCR on the 5' RACE reads. The sample has 11,000 to 15,000 distinct CDR3 sequences, roughly 10% seen once. Germline lookup yields CDR1 SGHDN and CDR2 FVKESK. The CDR3 totals 14 residues. V shed 1 base and J shed 9 bases, with 16 bases lying between them. 2 million PBMCs stored at -80 C were the source of the unsorted libraries. This clonotype has a count of ten or more. The antigen is not known. V is TRBV14 and J is TRBJ2-7; D assignment may be TRBD1 or TRBD2 (7 bases each). The receptor comes from a woman aged 40 to 50 in good health. The sequenced sample was PBMCs. DNA of the CDR3: TGTGCCAGCAGCCAAGCCGCAGGGGGGGGAGGGCAGTACTTC. As protein: CASSQAAGGGGQYF.